This T cell receptor (beta chain) was observed in a study of CD8 T cells in ankylosing spondylitis. For this clonotype: Antigen: not known.

Preparation of TCR beta libraries was done by quantitative 5'-RACE with molecular barcodes. TCRdb reprocessed the 5' RACE reads via MiXCR and lists one record per CDR3 protein. The sample contains around 890,000 distinct CDR3 sequences, approximately 12% of which appear only once. The trim removed 5 bases at V and 6 bases at J, leaving 6 bases unmatched. This CDR3 is 15 amino acids long. The germline V gene has CDR1 MNHEY and CDR2 SMNVEV (reference sequence). Study conclusions and caveats: A TCR beta motif of 8 or 9 highly homologous variants appeared characteristic of ankylosing spondylitis blood. A CD8+ phenotype characterized the disease-linked clones, which were relatively rare in peripheral blood. A number of the motif variants had already been described in reactive arthritis synovial fluid and blood. Researchers reportedly found disease-linked clones significantly enriched in matched ankylosing spondylitis synovial fluid.

This receptor was taken from a male donor with ankylosing spondylitis. The sample consisted of blood, either unsorted or a sorted T cell fraction (not recorded which). The V call is TRBV27, the J call TRBJ1-4; 10 nucleotides line up with TRBD1. DNA of the CDR3: TGTGCCAGCAGTGAAGAGACAGGGGGCCATGAAAAACTGTTTTTT. Encoded protein: CASSEETGGHEKLFF.